The T cell receptor beta chain described here comes from a study of PD-1 blockade in mismatch repair-deficient tumors. Overall study context: Enrolled about 2013-2017, patients had progressing, pretreated mismatch repair-deficient cancers of around 12 types.

This CDR3 is 15 amino acids long. Between the trimmed V and J ends, which lost 1 base and 5 bases, there was a span of 13 bases. Germline values: CDR1 SGDLS, CDR2 YYNGEE. Study observations and caveats: After pembrolizumab, tumor-resident clones rose rapidly, then generally contracted before radiologic responses.

Measured with immunoSEQ multiplex PCR; TCRdb has only the in-frame clones, and not every one. The table lists some 100,000 clones, 82% of them singletons. PCR or immunohistochemistry showed mismatch repair deficiency in every enrolled patient. Note on this clone: Its antigen is unidentified.

The chain recombines TRBV9 with TRBJ2-1, with D tentatively TRBD1 (5 bases). The sample was peripheral blood, taken approximately 35 weeks after starting pembrolizumab. The clonotype originates from an adult with mismatch repair-deficient cancer. The CDR3 region is CASSVQGHQNNEQFF. The CDR3 DNA sequence: TGTGCCAGCAGCGTACAGGGTCATCAGAACAATGAGCAGTTCTTC.